What follows are 22 T cell receptor beta chains derived from one specimen sequenced in a study of shared clonotypes between healthy human individuals. Assay used: immunoSEQ multiplex PCR; TCRdb lists only in-frame clones, some missing. The data contain about 2.3 million clones, 85% to 95% of them seen just once; the ten biggest clones take up under 0.45%. Sequences were obtained from naive CD4+ T cells from PBMCs. As to subset: CD45RA+ positively selected. The source is a young man in good health. Some clones in this sample may be carry-over from other donors' samples.

The CDR3 DNA reads as TGTGCCAGTAGTATAGTTGGGGGGCGGATCAATCAGCCCCAGCATTTT. Translated: CASSIVGGRINQPQHF. The chain uses TRBV19 and TRBJ1-5; D is perhaps TRBD1 (6 bases). Germline V CDR1 and CDR2: LNHDA, SQIVND (reference sequence). CDR3 length: 16 amino acids. The V end was cut by 1 base, the J end by 3 bases, with 13 bases between.

This rearrangement joins TRBV7-9 to TRBJ2-7, with 10 bases identical to TRBD1. This CDR3 is 14 amino acids long. V shed 3 bases and J 4 bases; nucleotides not matched to a gene: 3. Germline CDR1 SEHNR, CDR2 FQNEAQ (reference sequence). CDR3 in DNA: TGTGCCAGCAGCTTGGGGACAGGGGAATACGAGCAGTACTTC. Translating gives CASSLGTGEYEQYF.

This clone was recorded once. The chain links TRBV27 to TRBJ2-1; D tentatively fits TRBD1 or TRBD2 (5 bases each). This CDR3 contains 15 residues. V was cut by 6 bases and J by 7 bases, with 19 bases left in between. Germline assignment: CDR1 MNHEY and CDR2 SMNVEV (reference sequence). The CDR3 region has the DNA TGTGCCAGCAGACCCCAGCGGCAGGGTATAAATGAGCAGTTCTTC. Protein sequence: CASRPQRQGINEQFF.

The rearrangement links TRBV7-8 to TRBJ1-4; 8 positions agree with TRBD1. Germline loops: CDR1 SGHVS, CDR2 FQNEAQ. The junction had 14 bases not matched to a gene; V was cut back by 5 bases and J by 6 bases. This CDR3 spans 17 amino acids. This chain's CDR3 is CASSPLRQGASDEKLFF. The CDR3 DNA reads TGTGCCAGCAGCCCATTAAGGCAGGGGGCGTCCGATGAAAAACTGTTTTTT.

This clone was counted a single time. V is TRBV18 and J is TRBJ2-3; no clear D. Trimming took 2 bases from V and 2 from J, leaving 5 bases between them. The CDR3 runs to 13 residues. CDR1 and CDR2 from the germline V gene are KGHSH and LQKENI. The CDR3 loop is CASSPAFTDTQYF. The CDR3 DNA reads TGTGCCAGCTCACCAGCTTTCACAGATACGCAGTATTTT. Full variable domain (remainder filled in from reference TRBV18 and TRBJ2-3): NAGVMQNPRHLVRRRGQEARLRCSPMKGHSHVYWYRQLPEEGLKFMVYLQKENIIDESGMPKERFSAEFPKEGPSILRIQQVVRGDSAAYFCASSPAFTDTQYFGPGTRLTVL.

The CDR3 sequence: CAWSGGWGYTF. CDR3 DNA: TGTGCCTGGAGTGGGGGTTGGGGCTACACCTTC. The V gene is TRBV30, the J gene TRBJ1-2; D call uncertain. The V end lost 1 base, the J end lost 8 bases, and 8 bases lay between the germline ends. Per the germline V gene, CDR1 is GTSNPN and CDR2 is SVGIG (reference sequence). The CDR3 has 11 amino acids.

The J gene is TRBJ1-4, the V gene TRBV6-5; 7 bases are a match to TRBD1. Trimming took 6 bases from V and 4 from J; bases not matched to a gene: 8. Germline values: CDR1 MNHEY, CDR2 SVGAGI. This CDR3 contains 15 residues. The CDR3 DNA sequence: TGTGCCAGCAGATCGGGGACAGCTATTAATGAAAAACTGTTTTTT. Residues: CASRSGTAINEKLFF.

This chain joins TRBV15 and TRBJ2-3; 8 bases align to TRBD2. The CDR3 sequence is 18 residues long. V shed 5 bases and J 0 bases; nucleotides not matched to a gene: 13. Germline CDR1 and CDR2: LNHNV and YYDKDF (reference sequence). CDR3 DNA sequence: TGTGCCACCAGCTTAAGAACTAGCGGCCCTTTAAGCACAGATACGCAGTATTTT. Its protein is CATSLRTSGPLSTDTQYF.

This chain connects TRBV6-5 to TRBJ1-2; D is undetermined. The CDR3 is 13 amino acids. Trimming took 5 bases from V and 4 from J, leaving 11 bases between them. CDR1 is MNHEY and CDR2 is SVGAGI in the germline V gene. CDR3 DNA sequence: TGTGCCAGCAGTGCCGGGCCCGGCTATGGCTACACCTTC. It yields the protein CASSAGPGYGYTF.

V gene TRBV5-1 combines with J gene TRBJ2-1, with 9 bases matching TRBD2. Germline V gene sequence: CDR1 SGHRS, CDR2 YFSETQ. With 0 bases clipped from V and 8 bases from J, the junction kept 6 bases outside the gene matches. The CDR3 runs 15 residues. The DNA of the CDR3 is TGCGCCAGCAGCTTGGATAGCGGGAGTAGGGATGAGCAGTTCTTC. As protein: CASSLDSGSRDEQFF. Drawing the rest from reference TRBV5-1 and TRBJ2-1, the complete variable domain is KAGVTQTPRYLIKTRGQQVTLSCSPISGHRSVSWYQQTPGQGLQFLFEYFSETQRNKGNFPGRFSGRQFSNSRSEMNVSTLELGDSALYLCASSLDSGSRDEQFFGPGTRLTVL.

On this clone: The sample carries other DNA sequences with the same CDR3. The rearrangement links TRBV5-8 to TRBJ1-5; D unresolved. The CDR3 has 13 amino acids. Trimming cost V 2 bases and J 7 bases, with 10 bases left between them. The V gene's germline CDR1 is SGHTS and CDR2 YDEGEE. CDR3 protein: CASSLGGGQPQHF. The CDR3, as DNA: TGTGCCAGCAGCTTAGGTGGAGGACAGCCCCAGCATTTT. The full variable domain, rest sourced from reference TRBV5-8 and TRBJ1-5, is EAGVTQSPTHLIKTRGQQATLRCSPISGHTSVYWYQQALGLGLQFLLWYDEGEERNRGNFPPRFSGRQFPNYSSELNVNALELEDSALYLCASSLGGGQPQHFGDGTRLSIL.

On this clone: The same CDR3 is also encoded by other DNA sequences in this sample. V usage is TRBV28 and J usage is TRBJ2-5; TRBD1 might be the D (6 bases). The CDR3 covers 14 residues. Germline V gene sequence: CDR1 MDHEN, CDR2 SYDVKM. V was cut by 6 bases and J by 2 bases, with 13 bases left in between. CDR3 coding DNA: TGTGCCAGCAGCCTAACAGGGCGACAAGAGACCCAGTACTTC. Translating it yields CASSLTGRQETQYF.

The gene calls are TRBV18 and TRBJ2-7, with 11 bases that match TRBD1. The V gene's germline CDR1 is KGHSH and CDR2 LQKENI. Trimming took 4 bases from V and 4 from J; bases not matched to a gene: 9. The CDR3 covers 16 residues. In DNA form, the CDR3 reads TGTGCCAGCTCACTCGGACAGGGGGCGTCTTTATACGAGCAGTACTTC. It specifies CASSLGQGASLYEQYF.

V gene TRBV6-6 combines with J gene TRBJ2-7; maybe TRBD2 (5 bases). Germline-derived CDR1 and CDR2 are MNHNY and SVGAGI (reference sequence). The length of the CDR3 is 12 residues. V lost 5 bases and J 4 bases, leaving 9 bases between the germline ends. The CDR3 coding sequence is TGTGCCAGCAGTGAGGGTGCATACGAGCAGTACTTC. Its translation is CASSEGAYEQYF.

This clone was counted once. Other DNA sequences within the sample encode an identical CDR3. The chain employs TRBV6-6 and TRBJ2-7, with 10 positions matching TRBD2. Losses at the gene ends were 2 bases for V and 4 bases for J; bases not matched to a gene: 5. The CDR3 extends over 15 amino acids. Per the germline V gene, CDR1 is MNHNY and CDR2 is SVGAGI (reference sequence). The DNA for the CDR3 is TGTGCCAGCAGTTACGGGGCTAGCGGGAGTTACGAGCAGTACTTC. This translates into CASSYGASGSYEQYF.

The rearrangement uses TRBV7-2 and TRBJ2-1, with D possibly TRBD2 on 6 matching bases. From germline, CDR1 is SGHTA and CDR2 FQGNSA. The length of the CDR3 is 16 residues. Trimming stripped 5 bases from V and 0 bases from J, with 14 bases between. The CDR3 sequence is CASSPAAGSSYNEQFF. CDR3 bases: TGTGCCAGCAGCCCCGCCGCCGGGAGCTCCTACAATGAGCAGTTCTTC. Full variable domain (outside the CDR3, taken from reference TRBV7-2 and TRBJ2-1): GAGVSQSPSNKVTEKGKDVELRCDPISGHTALYWYRQSLGQGLEFLIYFQGNSAPDKSGLPSDRFSAERTGGSVSTLTIQRTQQEDSAVYLCASSPAAGSSYNEQFFGPGTRLTVL.

A single count supports this clone. The V gene is TRBV5-4, the J gene TRBJ1-1; maybe TRBD1 (5 bases). The CDR3 is 13 residues long. V was clipped by 2 bases and J by 4 bases, with 9 bases between them. Germline loops: CDR1 SGHNT, CDR2 YYREEE (reference sequence). The CDR3 sequence is CASSLAGTTEAFF. As DNA, the CDR3 is TGTGCCAGCAGCTTAGCAGGGACCACTGAAGCTTTCTTT. The full variable domain, completed using reference TRBV5-4 and TRBJ1-1, is ETGVTQSPTHLIKTRGQQVTLRCSSQSGHNTVSWYQQALGQGPQFIFQYYREEENGRGNFPPRFSGLQFPNYSSELNVNALELDDSALYLCASSLAGTTEAFFGQGTRLTVV.

The chain recombines TRBV9 with TRBJ2-3, with 9 bases aligning to TRBD2. CDR1 is SGDLS, CDR2 YYNGEE, per germline. V shed 3 bases, J shed 0 bases, and the junction held 5 bases outside the gene matches. This CDR3 is built from 16 residues. The CDR3 protein is CASSATSGQSTDTQYF. The CDR3 DNA follows: TGTGCCAGCAGCGCGACTAGCGGCCAGAGCACAGATACGCAGTATTTT.

This CDR3 reads CASSPLPAQTGNQPQHF. As DNA, the CDR3 is TGTGCCAGCTCACCACTACCCGCTCAGACGGGTAATCAGCCCCAGCATTTT. This chain uses TRBV18 with TRBJ1-5; D gene uncertain. In germline, CDR1 is KGHSH, CDR2 LQKENI. Trimming pared 1 base from V and 4 bases from J, leaving 17 bases between. The CDR3 sequence is 17 residues long.

The gene calls are TRBV5-1 and TRBJ2-2; 7 nucleotides match TRBD1. The germline gives CDR1 SGHRS, CDR2 YFSETQ. The CDR3 is made up of 15 amino acids. J was trimmed by 5 bases and V by 2 bases; bases with no gene match: 6. DNA of the CDR3: TGCGCCAGCAGCTTCGGACAGGAGGTGACCGGGGAGCTGTTTTTT. This translates into CASSFGQEVTGELFF.

Points on this clone: Other DNA sequences in the sample encode the same CDR3. The chain joins TRBV7-2 to TRBJ1-4; D is ambiguous. Germline loops: CDR1 SGHTA, CDR2 FQGNSA. Trimming pared 2 bases from V and 0 bases from J, leaving 7 bases between. The CDR3 runs 15 residues. CDR3 region: CASSLQATTNEKLFF. DNA of the CDR3: TGTGCCAGCAGCTTACAGGCGACAACTAATGAAAAACTGTTTTTT.

V gene TRBV28 combines with J gene TRBJ2-1; a possible D gene is TRBD2 (5 bases). The CDR3 extends over 15 amino acids. Germline V gene data show CDR1 as MDHEN and CDR2 as SYDVKM. Trimming pared 6 bases from V and 9 bases from J, leaving 21 bases between. CDR3 sequence reads: CASSSGEGATSEQFF. The CDR3 DNA sequence: TGTGCCAGCAGCTCCGGCGAAGGAGCAACTAGTGAGCAGTTCTTC.